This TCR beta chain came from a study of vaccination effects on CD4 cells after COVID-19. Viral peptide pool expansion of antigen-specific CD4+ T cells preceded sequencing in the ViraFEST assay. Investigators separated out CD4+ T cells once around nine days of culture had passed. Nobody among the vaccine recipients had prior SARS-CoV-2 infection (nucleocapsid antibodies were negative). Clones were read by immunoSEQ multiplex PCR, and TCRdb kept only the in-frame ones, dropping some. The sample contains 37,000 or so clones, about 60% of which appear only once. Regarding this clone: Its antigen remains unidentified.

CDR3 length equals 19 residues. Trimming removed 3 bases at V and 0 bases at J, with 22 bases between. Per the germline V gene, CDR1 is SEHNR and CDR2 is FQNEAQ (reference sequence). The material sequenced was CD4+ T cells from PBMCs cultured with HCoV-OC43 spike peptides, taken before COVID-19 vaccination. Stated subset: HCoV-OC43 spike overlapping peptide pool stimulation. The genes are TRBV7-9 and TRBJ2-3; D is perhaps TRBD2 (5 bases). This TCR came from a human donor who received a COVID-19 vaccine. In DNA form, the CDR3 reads TGTGCCAGCAGCTTGGGGATGCGGGTCCGAGCCTCTAGCACAGATACGCAGTATTTT. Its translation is CASSLGMRVRASSTDTQYF.